This T cell receptor beta chain was recovered during a study of beta chain features in type 1 diabetes. This CDR3 is built from 13 residues. Trimming cost V 5 bases and J 0 bases, with 7 bases left between them. Per germline, CDR1 SEHNR and CDR2 FQNEAQ (reference sequence). Study outcomes and limitations: Significant though moderate, a shortening of TCRB CDR3s appeared in all four CD4+ subsets of Type 1 diabetes patients. A greater similarity of naive, central memory and Treg TCRB repertoires was seen among patients than among healthy donors.

Remarks on this clone: Its specificity is not known.

The sequenced template was cDNA made from the entire isolated RNA. Some clones are missing from TCRdb's copy, which holds only in-frame ones; the method was immunoSEQ multiplex PCR. Of some 250,000 clones in the sample, roughly 14% were seen once. The rearrangement uses TRBV7-9 and TRBJ1-1; a possible D gene is TRBD1 (5 bases). The TCR was taken from a man aged 25-45 years with type 1 diabetes. Sequencing was carried out using naive CD4+ T cells from blood. The CDR3 DNA follows: TGTGCCAGCAGCGCGGGGCTGAACACTGAAGCTTTCTTT. Translating it yields CASSAGLNTEAFF.